These T cell receptor beta chains were read from a single sample in a study of identical twins. One entry per CDR3 protein, called by TCRdb with MiXCR from the 5' RACE reads. The repertoire includes about 100,000 distinct CDR3 sequences, under 7% of them detected once, and approximately 12% sits in the top ten. Sequenced input: memory T cells sorted from blood. Receptor source: a woman aged 50 to 60 in good health. Both conserved end residues are part of each CDR3. The order of the fields is clone size, V gene, D gene, J gene, CDR3 DNA, CDR3 protein. A D gene is named only where the DNA matches it firmly. A row's size may be missing; if present it is once, few, many or a size class.

NA	TRBV20-1	NA	TRBJ2-5	TGCAGTGCGTTTGGCTTAACATCACAAGAGACCCAGTACTTC	CSAFGLTSQETQYF
many	TRBV20-1	NA	TRBJ2-2	TGCAGTGCGATGACAGGGAGGGCCGGGGAGCTGTTTTTT	CSAMTGRAGELFF
many	TRBV5-1	NA	TRBJ2-3	TGCGCCAGCAGCCGAGAGACGCCCACAGATACGCAGTATTTT	CASSRETPTDTQYF
many	TRBV5-1	NA	TRBJ2-5	TGCGCCAGCAGATTGTCGGCGGGGAAGCAAGAGACCCAGTACTTC	CASRLSAGKQETQYF
many	TRBV4-1	TRBD1	TRBJ1-2	TGCGCCAGCAGGAAGACCGGGACAGGGGATGGCTACACCTTC	CASRKTGTGDGYTF
NA	TRBV30	NA	TRBJ2-5	TGTGCCTGGAGTGGCCGAGCGAGGGAGACCCAGTACTTC	CAWSGRARETQYF
few	TRBV4-2	TRBD1	TRBJ2-7	TGTGCCAGCAGCCAAGATCTGGGGGACAGGATCTCCTACGAGCAGTACTTC	CASSQDLGDRISYEQYF
NA	TRBV11-2	TRBD1	TRBJ2-6	TGTGCCAGCAGCCATCGGACAGGGGCCGGGGCCAACGTCCTGACTTTC	CASSHRTGAGANVLTF
many	TRBV25-1	NA	TRBJ1-3	TGTGCCAGCAGTTGGACCGGTGGGGGAAACACCATATATTTT	CASSWTGGGNTIYF
medium-sized	TRBV29-1	TRBD1	TRBJ2-5	TGCAGCGTACCGACAGGGGGCCAAGAGACCCAGTACTTC	CSVPTGGQETQYF
many	TRBV12-3/TRBV12-4	TRBD1	TRBJ1-4	TGTGCCAGCAGGGGGACAGGGACCACTAATGAAAAACTGTTTTTT	CASRGTGTTNEKLFF
few	TRBV20-1	TRBD1	TRBJ1-2	TGCAGTGCTAATATTCCGGGACAGAACTATGGCTACACCTTC	CSANIPGQNYGYTF
many	TRBV6-1	NA	TRBJ2-1	TGTGCCAGCAGTGAAAGGGGGTACAATGAGCAGTTCTTC	CASSERGYNEQFF
many	TRBV11-1	NA	TRBJ1-1	TGTGCCAGCAGCTTACCAGGGACTGCCACTGAAGCTTTCTTT	CASSLPGTATEAFF
few	TRBV21-1	NA	TRBJ2-6	TGTGCCAGCTGTCGTACCGGGACAGGGGTGATCTCTGGGGCCAACGTCCTGACTTTC	CASCRTGTGVISGANVLTF
few	TRBV12-3/TRBV12-4	NA	TRBJ2-1	TGTGCCAGCAGGCCCACCCGGGGTAGTCATACTGAGCAGTTCTTC	CASRPTRGSHTEQFF
many	TRBV5-1	TRBD1	TRBJ2-7	TGCGCCAGCAGCCACGGACAGGGAGGCGGAGAGCAGTACTTC	CASSHGQGGGEQYF
NA	TRBV12-3/TRBV12-4	TRBD1	TRBJ2-1	TGTGCCAGCAGTCTCGGGACAGCCACCTACAATGAGCAGTTCTTC	CASSLGTATYNEQFF
many	TRBV5-1	NA	TRBJ2-7	TGCGCCAGCAGCAACCAACGTGGAGAGCAGTACTTC	CASSNQRGEQYF
many	TRBV20-1	TRBD1	TRBJ2-2	TGCAGTGCTAGGCAGGGGGCGAACACCGGGGAGCTGTTTTTT	CSARQGANTGELFF
NA	TRBV7-7	NA	TRBJ2-5	TGTGCTTCGGGTGCCGCAGGGGAGACCCAGTACTTC	CASGAAGETQYF
many	TRBV6-5	TRBD2	TRBJ2-7	TGTGCCAGCAGGCCGACTAGCGGGAGCGGGTACGAGCAGTACTTC	CASRPTSGSGYEQYF
many	TRBV11-1	NA	TRBJ1-6	TGTGCCAGCAGCCAGAACCTGGCCCCGACTTATCCCCTCCACTTT	CASSQNLAPTYPLHF
many	TRBV2	TRBD1	TRBJ2-7	TGTGCCAGCAGTTGGACAGGGGGCAGGGAGCAGTACTTC	CASSWTGGREQYF
many	TRBV20-1	TRBD2	TRBJ2-1	TGCAGTGCCAACTACAAGCGGGGCTCCTACAATGAGCAGTTCTTC	CSANYKRGSYNEQFF
many	TRBV19	NA	TRBJ1-1	TGTGCCAGTAGTATCCCAGGGTATAGCACTGAAGCTTTCTTT	CASSIPGYSTEAFF
few	TRBV20-1	NA	TRBJ1-2	TGCAGTGCTAGAGGCTTGACCGGGGTCTATGGCTACACCTTC	CSARGLTGVYGYTF
NA	TRBV28	NA	TRBJ1-5	TGTGCCAGCAGTTTCCCGGGACTCCGCAATCAGCCCCAGCATTTT	CASSFPGLRNQPQHF
many	TRBV5-1	NA	TRBJ2-5	TGCGCCAGCAGCTTGACAACAGGGTCGGGGGAGACCCAGTACTTC	CASSLTTGSGETQYF
medium-sized	TRBV5-1	TRBD2	TRBJ2-3	TGCGCCAGCAGCTTAGCGGGAGGGCGCACAGATACGCAGTATTTT	CASSLAGGRTDTQYF
few	TRBV30	NA	TRBJ2-5	TGTGCCTGGAGTGTGGGCCCAGAGACCCAGTACTTC	CAWSVGPETQYF
many	TRBV3-1	NA	TRBJ2-6	TGTGCCACGCAGACAAGCTCTGGGGCCAACGTCCTGACTTTC	CATQTSSGANVLTF
few	TRBV24-1	NA	TRBJ2-1	TGTGCCACCAGTCTCGCCGGGGACCAGTACAATGAGCAGTTCTTC	CATSLAGDQYNEQFF
NA	TRBV29-1	NA	TRBJ1-1	TGCAGCGTTTCGCCAGGGCGGGTGGGCACTGAAGCTTTCTTT	CSVSPGRVGTEAFF
many	TRBV24-1	TRBD2	TRBJ2-7	TGTGCCACCAGTGAAGCGGGGACCTACGAGCAGTACTTC	CATSEAGTYEQYF
few	TRBV7-9	TRBD1	TRBJ2-7	TGTGCCAGCAGCTTAGACCACAGGGGGCGCGAGCAGTACTTC	CASSLDHRGREQYF
many	TRBV4-1	TRBD2	TRBJ2-3	TGCGCCAGCAGCCAAACTAGCGGGAGGTATAATACGCAGTATTTT	CASSQTSGRYNTQYF
many	TRBV12-3/TRBV12-4	TRBD1	TRBJ1-1	TGTGCCAGCAGTTCGGGACAGGGCTTGGACACTGAAGCTTTCTTT	CASSSGQGLDTEAFF
many	TRBV10-3	NA	TRBJ2-1	TGTGCCATCAGAGAAGAAAACAACGGTGAGCAGTTCTTC	CAIREENNGEQFF
many	TRBV10-3	TRBD2	TRBJ2-3	TGTGCCATCGGGACTAGGACGGGCACAGATACGCAGTATTTT	CAIGTRTGTDTQYF
many	TRBV29-1	NA	TRBJ1-1	TGCAGCGTTGATGTGACAGGAGGAGCGAACACTGAAGCTTTCTTT	CSVDVTGGANTEAFF
few	TRBV20-1	NA	TRBJ2-5	TGCAGTGCTAGATTGCCTAGCGTAGAGACCCAGTACTTC	CSARLPSVETQYF
NA	TRBV29-1	NA	TRBJ2-5	TGCAGCGTTGACCGGGATGACCAAGAGACCCAGTACTTC	CSVDRDDQETQYF
many	TRBV5-4	NA	TRBJ2-5	TGTGCCAGCAGCTTGATCAGCCGTGAAGGGACCCAGTACTTC	CASSLISREGTQYF
many	TRBV9	TRBD2	TRBJ2-2	TGTGCCAGCAGCGAGGGACTAGCGGGAGGTATCGGGGAGCTGTTTTTT	CASSEGLAGGIGELFF
few	TRBV20-1	NA	TRBJ1-5	TGCAGTGCTAGAGGGGGAGGGGTGGGTCAGCCCCAGCATTTT	CSARGGGVGQPQHF
many	TRBV4-2	NA	TRBJ2-2	TGTGCCAGCAGCCAAGCCCCCCCGTCCGGGGAGCTGTTTTTT	CASSQAPPSGELFF
many	TRBV6-2/TRBV6-3	NA	TRBJ2-5	TGTGCCAGCAGAGACCCCGGGCAAAAAGAGACCCAGTACTTC	CASRDPGQKETQYF
many	TRBV7-2	TRBD2	TRBJ2-1	TGTGCCAGCAGCTTAAAGGGCGGGAGTCCCTACAATGAGCAGTTCTTC	CASSLKGGSPYNEQFF
NA	TRBV20-1	NA	TRBJ2-1	TGCAGTGCTAGAGATGGTGAACTACACTCCTACAATGAGCAGTTCTTC	CSARDGELHSYNEQFF
many	TRBV7-9	NA	TRBJ1-2	TGTGCCAGCAGCCCCCGGGCCGCTTATGGCTACACCTTC	CASSPRAAYGYTF
many	TRBV2	NA	TRBJ2-3	TGTGCCAGCAGTGTGACAGATACGCAGTATTTT	CASSVTDTQYF
many	TRBV5-1	TRBD2	TRBJ2-3	TGCGCCAGCAGCGAACCCATTAGAAAAAGCGGGACCCCCACAGATACGCAGTATTTT	CASSEPIRKSGTPTDTQYF
few	TRBV6-6	NA	TRBJ2-6	TGTGCCAGCAGGGGGCGGGGGGCCAACGTCCTGACTTTC	CASRGRGANVLTF
many	TRBV9	NA	TRBJ2-3	TGTGCCAGCAGCGTAGTCGGTGGCTGGAGCACAGATACGCAGTATTTT	CASSVVGGWSTDTQYF
many	TRBV29-1	NA	TRBJ2-3	TGCAGCGTTCGGGGCGGGTTCAGCACAGATACGCAGTATTTT	CSVRGGFSTDTQYF
many	TRBV18	NA	TRBJ2-1	TGTGCCAGCTCCCTCGGGGATGAGCAGTTCTTC	CASSLGDEQFF
few	TRBV12-3/TRBV12-4	NA	TRBJ2-1	TGTGCCAGCACCCCAAGGAGGAGCTCCTACAATGAGCAGTTCTTC	CASTPRRSSYNEQFF
many	TRBV7-8	NA	TRBJ2-5	TGTGCCAGCAGCTTAGTAGAGATACCGGGACATAAAGAGACCCAGTACTTC	CASSLVEIPGHKETQYF